A single sample gave rise to the 13 T cell receptor beta chains below, sequenced in a study of control samples from healthy donors and cancer patients. Here immunoSEQ multiplex PCR was the method, and the copy in TCRdb shows in-frame clones only, minus some. The sample has some 130,000 clones, nearly 90% seen once. Sample: PBMCs. These receptors were obtained from a man in his fifties with head and neck cancer.

The V gene is TRBV28, the J gene TRBJ2-7, with 10 nucleotides matching TRBD2. J gave up 4 bases and V 3 bases, and 9 bases lay outside the gene matches. The CDR3 covers 16 residues. Germline V lookup: CDR1 MDHEN, CDR2 SYDVKM. DNA of the CDR3: TGTGCCAGCAGTTTCGTCCGGACTAGCGGATCTTACGAGCAGTACTTC. This encodes CASSFVRTSGSYEQYF.

V usage is TRBV5-4 and J usage is TRBJ2-5; tentatively, D is TRBD1 or TRBD2 (5 bases each). This CDR3 region has 13 residues. Germline CDR1 reads SGHNT; CDR2 reads YYREEE (reference sequence). The ends were cut back, 4 bases at V and 3 bases at J, with 10 bases in the middle. This chain's CDR3 is CASSNLGEETQYF. The CDR3 DNA is TGTGCCAGCAGCAACTTGGGGGAAGAGACCCAGTACTTC.

CDR3 nucleotide sequence: TGTGCCAGCAGCTTAGGGACAACCGGCAATCAGCCCCAGCATTTT. The encoded protein is CASSLGTTGNQPQHF. The J gene is TRBJ1-5, the V gene TRBV7-2, with a weak D call TRBD1 (5 bases). This CDR3 contains 15 residues. CDR1 is SGHTA, CDR2 FQGNSA, per germline. Trimming stripped 1 base from V and 2 bases from J, with 9 bases between. Drawing the rest from reference TRBV7-2 and TRBJ1-5, the complete variable domain is GAGVSQSPSNKVTEKGKDVELRCDPISGHTALYWYRQSLGQGLEFLIYFQGNSAPDKSGLPSDRFSAERTGGSVSTLTIQRTQQEDSAVYLCASSLGTTGNQPQHFGDGTRLSIL.

This clone has a handful of counts. Germline is not matched at one junction end, which may reflect a read error. The rearrangement joins TRBV6-1 to TRBJ1-3, with no clear D. This CDR3 contains 12 residues. Germline V gene sequence: CDR1 MNHNS, CDR2 SASEGT. The DNA for the CDR3 is TGTGCCAGCAGTGAGGTTGTGGGGAAGGTGCTCTTT. Translated, it gives CASSEVVGKVLF.

This sequence joins TRBV5-1 and TRBJ2-5; no firm D call. Germline V lookup: CDR1 SGHRS, CDR2 YFSETQ. The CDR3 is 14 residues long. Trimming took 5 bases from V and 0 from J, leaving 11 bases between them. The CDR3 nucleotides read TGCGCCAGCAGGCCGATGGGGAACCAAGAGACCCAGTACTTC. Its translation: CASRPMGNQETQYF.

This chain connects TRBV14 to TRBJ2-7, with TRBD1 matching 8 bases. V gave up 3 bases and J gave up 0 bases; unmatched junction bases: 4. Germline CDR1 and CDR2: SGHDN and FVKESK. The CDR3 is 15 residues long. The CDR3 region is CASSQTGAGSYEQYF. CDR3 in DNA: TGTGCCAGCAGCCAGACAGGGGCGGGCTCCTACGAGCAGTACTTC.

This rearrangement joins TRBV19 to TRBJ1-5; the D gene is possibly TRBD1 (6 bases). Trimming removed 9 bases from V and 4 bases from J, with 10 bases in between. The length of the CDR3 is 12 residues. CDR1 is LNHDA and CDR2 is SQIVND in the germline V gene (reference sequence). This CDR3 reads CASQTGNQPQHF. DNA for the CDR3: TGTGCCAGCCAGACAGGAAATCAGCCCCAGCATTTT.

This chain joins TRBV6-5 and TRBJ2-3, with 10 bases matching TRBD2. Germline loops: CDR1 MNHEY, CDR2 SVGAGI. The CDR3 extends over 14 amino acids. The ends lost 8 bases at V and 4 bases at J; junction bases unmatched: 6. CDR3 amino acids: CASGAGGVADTQYF. The CDR3 bases are TGTGCCAGCGGAGCGGGGGGGGTCGCAGATACGCAGTATTTT.

This clone came up once. The chain combines TRBV5-1 with TRBJ2-3, with 8 bases that match TRBD2. The junction had 7 bases not matched to a gene; V was cut back by 5 bases and J by 5 bases. The germline gives CDR1 SGHRS, CDR2 YFSETQ. The length of the CDR3 is 14 residues. The CDR3: CASSFPAGVDTQYF. In nucleotides, the CDR3 is TGCGCCAGCAGTTTCCCAGCGGGAGTAGATACGCAGTATTTT.

J is TRBJ2-6 and V is TRBV19; the D is unclear. The germline V gene has CDR1 LNHDA and CDR2 SQIVND (reference sequence). V dropped 0 bases and J dropped 2 bases, with 5 bases sitting between them. The CDR3 has 15 amino acids. The CDR3 nucleotides read TGTGCCAGTAGTATAGATCTGACTGGGGCCAACGTCCTGACTTTC. This codes for CASSIDLTGANVLTF. Using reference TRBV19 and TRBJ2-6 for the parts outside the CDR3, the full variable domain is DGGITQSPKYLFRKEGQNVTLSCEQNLNHDAMYWYRQDPGQGLRLIYYSQIVNDFQKGDIAEGYSVSREKKESFPLTVTSAQKNPTAFYLCASSIDLTGANVLTFGAGSRLTVL.

The chain carries TRBV6-5 and TRBJ1-1; TRBD1 is a possible D gene (5 bases). The CDR3 consists of 13 residues. Between the trimmed V and J ends, which lost 7 bases and 2 bases, there was a span of 11 bases. The germline gives CDR1 MNHEY, CDR2 SVGAGI. The CDR3 sequence is CASINRFNTEAFF. The CDR3 DNA sequence: TGTGCCAGCATTAACAGGTTCAACACTGAAGCTTTCTTT.

This sequence joins TRBV28 and TRBJ1-3; weak D call: TRBD1 (5 bases). Looked up from germline, CDR1 is MDHEN and CDR2 is SYDVKM. This CDR3 comprises 15 residues. The germline V and J ends were trimmed by 0 bases and 3 bases, with 9 bases remaining between them. CDR3 nucleotide sequence: TGTGCCAGCAGTTTATGGCAGGGTAGTGGAAACACCATATATTTT. It specifies CASSLWQGSGNTIYF.

This chain uses TRBV29-1 with TRBJ2-1; a weak D match, TRBD1 (6 bases). V lost 7 bases and J lost 7, with 11 bases in between. Germline V gives CDR1 SQVTM, CDR2 ANQGSEA. This CDR3 comprises 11 residues. The CDR3 is CSGGQTNEQFF. In DNA, the CDR3 is TGCAGCGGTGGACAGACAAATGAGCAGTTCTTC.